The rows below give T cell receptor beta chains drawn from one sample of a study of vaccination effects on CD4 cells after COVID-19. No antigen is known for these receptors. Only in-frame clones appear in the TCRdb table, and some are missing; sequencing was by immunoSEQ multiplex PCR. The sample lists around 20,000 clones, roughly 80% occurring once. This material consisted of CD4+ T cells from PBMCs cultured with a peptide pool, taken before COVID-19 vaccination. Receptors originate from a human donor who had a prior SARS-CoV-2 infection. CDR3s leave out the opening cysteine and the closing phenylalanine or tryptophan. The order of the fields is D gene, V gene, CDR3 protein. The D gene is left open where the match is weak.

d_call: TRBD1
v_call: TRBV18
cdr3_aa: ASSPDRGSDNEQF

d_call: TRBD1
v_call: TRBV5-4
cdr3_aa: ASSTPTGEGTEAF

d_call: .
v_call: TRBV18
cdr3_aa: ASSPPQETQY

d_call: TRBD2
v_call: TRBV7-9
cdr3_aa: ASSRGLAGGHQETQY

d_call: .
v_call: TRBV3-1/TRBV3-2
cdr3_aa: ASSQTETQY

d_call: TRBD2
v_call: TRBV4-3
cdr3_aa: ASSQDGLAGDEQF

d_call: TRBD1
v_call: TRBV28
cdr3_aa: ASSRDRGHNEQF

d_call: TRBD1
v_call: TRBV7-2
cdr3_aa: ASSAGGEYQPQH

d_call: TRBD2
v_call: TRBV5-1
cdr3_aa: ASSISGGAPGELF

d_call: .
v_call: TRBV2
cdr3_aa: ASSELVRGSTDTQY

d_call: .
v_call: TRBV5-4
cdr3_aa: ASSDRWLADTQY

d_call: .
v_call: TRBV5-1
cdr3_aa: ASSLGSPSPYGYT

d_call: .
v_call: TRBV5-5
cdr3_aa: ASSLASGSAYSYT

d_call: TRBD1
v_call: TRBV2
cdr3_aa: ASSEVKASRGRVEQY

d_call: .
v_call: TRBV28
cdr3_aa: ASRTSSYEQY

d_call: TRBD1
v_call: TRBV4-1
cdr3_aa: ASSRDRQGTTEAF

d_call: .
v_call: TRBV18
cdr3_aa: ASSPTTLLNYNEQF

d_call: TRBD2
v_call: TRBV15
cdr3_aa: ATSPKPFLAGVGTGELF

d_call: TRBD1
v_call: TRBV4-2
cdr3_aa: ASSLDRSTDTQY

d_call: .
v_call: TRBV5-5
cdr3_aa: ASSLPKLNTNYGYT

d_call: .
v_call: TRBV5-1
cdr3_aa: ASSLASSSGQETQY

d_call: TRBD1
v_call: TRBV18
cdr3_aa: ASSSRDRGDNQPQH

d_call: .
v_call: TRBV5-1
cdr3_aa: ASSLAGRTGELF

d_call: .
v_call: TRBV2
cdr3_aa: ASSDSGVQPQH

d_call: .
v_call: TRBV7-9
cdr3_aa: ASSLDQGRSGANVLT

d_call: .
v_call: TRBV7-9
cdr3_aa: ASSPAGRQANYGYT

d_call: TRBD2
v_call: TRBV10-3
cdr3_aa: AIRASGGRDTQY

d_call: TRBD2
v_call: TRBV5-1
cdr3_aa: ASSLVKIAGQETQY

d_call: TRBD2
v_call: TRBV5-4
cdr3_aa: ASSLVTSGSFSYNEQF

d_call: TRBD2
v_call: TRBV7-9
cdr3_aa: ASSSTRTSGSYNEQF

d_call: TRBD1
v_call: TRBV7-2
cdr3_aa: ASSPGRTGGLNEQF

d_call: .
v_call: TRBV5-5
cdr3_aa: ASSLLVEQY

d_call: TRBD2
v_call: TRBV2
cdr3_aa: AIRPGGGDRPSGANVLT

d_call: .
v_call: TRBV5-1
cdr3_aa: ASSLEASSYEQY

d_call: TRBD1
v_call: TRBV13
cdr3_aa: ASSLGLWDSYGYT

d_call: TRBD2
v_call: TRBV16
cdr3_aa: ASSPHPGLAGVNEQF

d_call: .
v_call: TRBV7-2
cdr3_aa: ASSLSGRNSPLH

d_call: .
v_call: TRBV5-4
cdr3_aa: ASSWGLSGYSSYNEQF

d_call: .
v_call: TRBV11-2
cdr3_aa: ASSLDGSYTEAF

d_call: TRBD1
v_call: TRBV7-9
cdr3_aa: ASSPRTGRDTEAF

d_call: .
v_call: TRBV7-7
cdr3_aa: ASSWAAFYEQY

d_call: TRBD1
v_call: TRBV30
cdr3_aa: ACSGTGGPNEKLF

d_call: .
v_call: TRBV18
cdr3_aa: ASSAWTSRYEQY

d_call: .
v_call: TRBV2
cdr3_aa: ASTPGRGNQPQH

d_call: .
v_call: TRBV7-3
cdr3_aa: ASSLQGYTEAF

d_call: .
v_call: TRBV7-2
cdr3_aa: ASRYTGTDTQY